Listed below are T cell receptor beta chains from one sample, sequenced in a study of blood T cell repertoires in COVID-19. Some clones are missing from TCRdb's copy, which holds only in-frame ones; the method was immunoSEQ multiplex PCR. The sample consists of about 73,000 clones, 65% to 85% of them appearing once. The specimen was peripheral blood. The receptor set was obtained from a woman aged 60 to 75 with acute or convalescent COVID-19. Each CDR3 is given with its conserved first and last residue.

TRBV7-9	TRBJ1-1	CASSLSTGFTEAFF
TRBV5-4	TRBJ1-6	CASSTTDNSPLHF
TRBV5-5	TRBJ1-3	CASSLGASGNTIYF
TRBV5-4	TRBJ2-3	CASSLRRATDTQYF
TRBV3-1/TRBV3-2	TRBJ2-7	CASLQSGTGDEQYF
TRBV25-1	TRBJ1-1	CASSATLVWAGDTEAFF
TRBV4-1	TRBJ1-1	CATGLSEGTEAFF
TRBV28	TRBJ1-1	CASNNHWTGNTEAFF
TRBV6-5	TRBJ2-7	CASRRGQGAAYEQYF
TRBV11-2	TRBJ1-2	CASSFSTGNYGYTF
TRBV18	TRBJ2-6	CASSPPNRPVTGANVLTF
TRBV30	TRBJ1-2	CAWSTTMTGGSGYTF
TRBV4-1	TRBJ1-2	CASSQAAEIPNYGYTF
TRBV30	TRBJ2-3	CAWSVGGLTDTQYF
TRBV4-1	TRBJ1-4	CASSQEQGGGEKLFF
TRBV6-5	TRBJ1-5	CASSPSRFNQPQHF
TRBV19	TRBJ1-5	CASRNGRQGAHQPQHF
TRBV24-1	TRBJ2-7	CATSDTGTYEQYF
TRBV18	TRBJ1-5	CASSSGRNQPQHF
TRBV25-1	TRBJ1-1	CASSQTGPGTEAFF
TRBV2	TRBJ2-1	CASRDSGGANEQFF
TRBV29-1	TRBJ1-2	CSVEAGTVNGYTF
TRBV3-1/TRBV3-2	TRBJ2-2	CASSQDSTGELFF
TRBV18	TRBJ1-5	CASSPYGTENNQPQHF
TRBV6-5	TRBJ1-2	CASSPGLGNYGYTF
TRBV7-5	TRBJ1-6	CARSLSSLGNSPLHF
TRBV6-6	TRBJ1-4	CASSPGQGLRIRSDEKLFF
TRBV7-8	TRBJ1-5	CASSPQVASNQPQHF
TRBV6-5	TRBJ1-4	CASSYSGTGEEKLFF
TRBV19	TRBJ1-4	CASRERPSNEKLFF
TRBV6-7	TRBJ2-4	CASSYNSQEIQYF
TRBV7-3	TRBJ1-1	CASSLQVNTEAFF
TRBV2	TRBJ1-3	CASRTAQVRSGNTIYF
TRBV19	TRBJ2-1	CASSRDTFPMGLAGDEQFF
TRBV6-5	TRBJ1-1	CASSSLRTGHHAEAFF
TRBV28	TRBJ1-5	CASATGGLNQPQHF
TRBV4-1	TRBJ2-5	CASSQEPVAGGLRETQYF
TRBV5-5	TRBJ1-1	CASARVGNTEAFF
TRBV1	TRBJ2-2	CTSSPTDRDTGELFF
TRBV5-1	TRBJ2-7	CASSLASGSYEQYF
TRBV7-9	TRBJ2-1	CASSLGLAGGPSEQFF
TRBV7-8	TRBJ1-1	CASSLGVTVNTEAFF
TRBV6-5	TRBJ1-4	CASRKGQVKEKLFF
TRBV27	TRBJ2-7	CASSTTVGAGYEQYF
TRBV12-3/TRBV12-4	TRBJ1-1	CASSLVLGTEAFF
TRBV28	TRBJ1-1	CASSSPLRVNTEAFF
TRBV27	TRBJ2-7	CASSSNYEQYF
TRBV3-1/TRBV3-2	TRBJ1-5	CASRQANSNQPQHF
TRBV3-1/TRBV3-2	TRBJ2-2	CASSPANRDGGELFF